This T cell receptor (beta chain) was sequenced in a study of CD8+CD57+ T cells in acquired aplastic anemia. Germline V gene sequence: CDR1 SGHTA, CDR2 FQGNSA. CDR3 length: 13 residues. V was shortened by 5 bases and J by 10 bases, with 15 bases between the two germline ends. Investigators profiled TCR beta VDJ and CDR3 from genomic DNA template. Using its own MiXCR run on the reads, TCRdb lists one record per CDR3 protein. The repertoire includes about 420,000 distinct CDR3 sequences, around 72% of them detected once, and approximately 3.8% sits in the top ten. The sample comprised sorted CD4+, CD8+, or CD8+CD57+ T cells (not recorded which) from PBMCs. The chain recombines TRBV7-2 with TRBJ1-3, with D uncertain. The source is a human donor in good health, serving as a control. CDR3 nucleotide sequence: TGTGCCAGCAGCACGGCTACGAGAAGTACCATATATTTT. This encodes CASSTATRSTIYF.